These T cell receptor beta chains were read from a single sample in a study of blood T cell repertoires in COVID-19. Assay: immunoSEQ multiplex PCR; the TCRdb copy retains only in-frame clones and omits some. The sample has about 400,000 clones; approximately 88% are singletons. Input material: peripheral blood. The receptors were gathered from a man aged 35 to 55 with acute or convalescent COVID-19. Each CDR3 is given with its conserved first and last residue. Each record gives: CDR3 length, J gene, D gene, V gene, clone size, CDR3 DNA, CDR3 protein. A D gene is named only where the DNA matches it firmly. Clone size is not always given. Where it is, it says once, few, many or a class for expanded clones.

len: 13
j_gene: TRBJ1-2
d_gene: TRBD1
v_gene: TRBV29-1
abundance: .
CDR3nt: TGCAGCGTTGATGGGACAGGGGTTGATGGCTACACCTTC
CDR3aa: CSVDGTGVDGYTF

len: 14
j_gene: TRBJ1-5
d_gene: .
v_gene: TRBV27
abundance: .
CDR3nt: TGTGCCAGCAGTCTCGACAGCGGGTATCAGCCCCAGCATTTT
CDR3aa: CASSLDSGYQPQHF

len: 16
j_gene: TRBJ2-7
d_gene: .
v_gene: TRBV28
abundance: .
CDR3nt: TGTGCCAGCAGTTTTATAGAGGGGACTGGCTCCTACGAGCAGTACTTC
CDR3aa: CASSFIEGTGSYEQYF

len: 12
j_gene: TRBJ1-3
d_gene: .
v_gene: TRBV10-3
abundance: .
CDR3nt: TGTGCCGCCGAGGAAGGTGGAAACACCATATATTTT
CDR3aa: CAAEEGGNTIYF

len: 13
j_gene: TRBJ1-1
d_gene: .
v_gene: TRBV2
abundance: .
CDR3nt: TGTGCCAGCAGCCTGGGAGCGACCACTGAAGCTTTCTTT
CDR3aa: CASSLGATTEAFF

len: 12
j_gene: TRBJ2-7
d_gene: TRBD1
v_gene: TRBV6-5
abundance: few
CDR3nt: TGTGCCGGGGGGACAGGGCATGGCGAGCAGTACTTC
CDR3aa: CAGGTGHGEQYF

len: 14
j_gene: TRBJ2-1
d_gene: .
v_gene: TRBV27
abundance: once
CDR3nt: TGTGCCAGCAGTCATAGGGGCGAATACAATGAGCAGTTCTTC
CDR3aa: CASSHRGEYNEQFF

len: 14
j_gene: TRBJ2-3
d_gene: TRBD2
v_gene: TRBV5-4
abundance: once
CDR3nt: TGTGCCACCAGGACTAGCGGGAGGGAGGATACGCAGTATTTT
CDR3aa: CATRTSGREDTQYF

len: 16
j_gene: TRBJ2-7
d_gene: .
v_gene: TRBV6-2/TRBV6-3
abundance: .
CDR3nt: TGTGCCAGCAGTTATCTTCGACTTATTCCTACGGTCGAGCAGTACTTC
CDR3aa: CASSYLRLIPTVEQYF

len: 14
j_gene: TRBJ1-5
d_gene: .
v_gene: TRBV5-5
abundance: .
CDR3nt: TGTGCCAGCAGCTTGGCAGTTTTCAATCAGCCCCAGCATTTT
CDR3aa: CASSLAVFNQPQHF

len: 18
j_gene: TRBJ2-2
d_gene: TRBD2
v_gene: TRBV9
abundance: .
CDR3nt: TGTGCCAGCAGCGTGACCGGGACTAGCGGGGTGAACACCGGGGAGCTGTTTTTT
CDR3aa: CASSVTGTSGVNTGELFF

len: 14
j_gene: TRBJ1-6
d_gene: .
v_gene: TRBV28
abundance: once
CDR3nt: TGTGCCACCCGCCGGGGAAGCCGCAATTCACCCCTCCACTTT
CDR3aa: CATRRGSRNSPLHF

len: 17
j_gene: TRBJ2-5
d_gene: TRBD2
v_gene: TRBV7-3
abundance: once
CDR3nt: TGTGCCAGCAGCTCCTCCGGGACTAGCGGGGGGCAGGAGACCCAGTACTTC
CDR3aa: CASSSSGTSGGQETQYF

len: 16
j_gene: TRBJ1-5
d_gene: .
v_gene: TRBV21-1
abundance: .
CDR3nt: TGTGCCAGCAGCAAAGATAGACAGAATAGCAATCAGCCCCAGCATTTT
CDR3aa: CASSKDRQNSNQPQHF

len: 13
j_gene: TRBJ2-3
d_gene: .
v_gene: TRBV6-5
abundance: .
CDR3nt: TGTGCCAGCAGTTACGTCCCCAGAGATACGCAGTATTTT
CDR3aa: CASSYVPRDTQYF

len: 13
j_gene: TRBJ1-5
d_gene: .
v_gene: TRBV12-3/TRBV12-4
abundance: .
CDR3nt: TGTGCCAGCAGTGGTGTGAGCGATCAGCCCCAGCATTTT
CDR3aa: CASSGVSDQPQHF

len: 13
j_gene: TRBJ2-5
d_gene: TRBD1
v_gene: TRBV29-1
abundance: .
CDR3nt: TGCAGCGTCGCTACAGGGGACGGGGAGACCCAGTACTTC
CDR3aa: CSVATGDGETQYF

len: 16
j_gene: TRBJ2-3
d_gene: .
v_gene: TRBV24-1
abundance: .
CDR3nt: TGTGCCACCAGTGATTTGCAATTCGGTGGCACAGATACGCAGTATTTT
CDR3aa: CATSDLQFGGTDTQYF

len: 14
j_gene: TRBJ1-2
d_gene: TRBD1
v_gene: TRBV6-1
abundance: .
CDR3nt: TGTGCCAGCAGTGAAGGGTGGACAGGCTATGGCTACACCTTC
CDR3aa: CASSEGWTGYGYTF

len: 15
j_gene: TRBJ1-5
d_gene: .
v_gene: TRBV10-3
abundance: .
CDR3nt: TGTGCCATCAGTAATGGGGCGGGATTCAATCAGCCCCAGCATTTT
CDR3aa: CAISNGAGFNQPQHF

len: 14
j_gene: TRBJ2-7
d_gene: TRBD1
v_gene: TRBV18
abundance: once
CDR3nt: TGTGCCAGCTCATCGGAGACAGGGTCGGGGGAGCAGTACTTC
CDR3aa: CASSSETGSGEQYF

len: 13
j_gene: TRBJ2-4
d_gene: .
v_gene: TRBV11-2
abundance: .
CDR3nt: TGTGCCAGCAGCTTAGCTCCAGGGGACATTCAGTACTTC
CDR3aa: CASSLAPGDIQYF

len: 15
j_gene: TRBJ1-1
d_gene: .
v_gene: TRBV3-1/TRBV3-2
abundance: .
CDR3nt: TGTGCCAGCAGCCAAGATACGGACCGACAGTTTGAAGCTTTCTTT
CDR3aa: CASSQDTDRQFEAFF

len: 15
j_gene: TRBJ1-3
d_gene: .
v_gene: TRBV4-3
abundance: .
CDR3nt: TGCGCCAGCAGCCAAGGTCCCAGCTCTGGAAACACCATATATTTT
CDR3aa: CASSQGPSSGNTIYF

len: 15
j_gene: TRBJ2-2
d_gene: TRBD2
v_gene: TRBV3-1/TRBV3-2
abundance: .
CDR3nt: TGTGCCAGCAGCCCCCGGACTAGCGTATCCGGGGAGCTGTTTTTT
CDR3aa: CASSPRTSVSGELFF

len: 14
j_gene: TRBJ2-5
d_gene: TRBD2
v_gene: TRBV7-2
abundance: .
CDR3nt: TGTGCCAGCAGCTTAGGACTAGCGGGCCCGGCCCAGTACTTC
CDR3aa: CASSLGLAGPAQYF

len: 16
j_gene: TRBJ1-3
d_gene: TRBD1
v_gene: TRBV19
abundance: .
CDR3nt: TGTGCCACCACAAGACAGGGTTTAAAGGATGGAAACACCATATATTTT
CDR3aa: CATTRQGLKDGNTIYF

len: 17
j_gene: TRBJ2-1
d_gene: TRBD2
v_gene: TRBV7-3
abundance: .
CDR3nt: TGTGCCAGCAGCTATGTCGCCCGGACTAGCGGGAGCTATGAGCAGTTCTTC
CDR3aa: CASSYVARTSGSYEQFF

len: 14
j_gene: TRBJ1-2
d_gene: .
v_gene: TRBV5-1
abundance: .
CDR3nt: TGCGCCAGCAGCTTAACAGGGTTAGACTATGGCTACACCTTC
CDR3aa: CASSLTGLDYGYTF

len: 15
j_gene: TRBJ1-5
d_gene: TRBD1
v_gene: TRBV4-1
abundance: .
CDR3nt: TGCGCCAGCAGCTACCGACAGGGGGTGGAACAGCCCCAGCATTTT
CDR3aa: CASSYRQGVEQPQHF

len: 15
j_gene: TRBJ1-5
d_gene: TRBD1
v_gene: TRBV24-1
abundance: .
CDR3nt: TGTGCCACCAGTGACTCGGGACAGTTCAATCAGCCCCAGCATTTT
CDR3aa: CATSDSGQFNQPQHF

len: 13
j_gene: TRBJ1-1
d_gene: .
v_gene: TRBV7-2
abundance: .
CDR3nt: TGTGCCAGCAGCTTTGGGCCCCACACTGAAGCTTTCTTT
CDR3aa: CASSFGPHTEAFF

len: 15
j_gene: TRBJ1-3
d_gene: TRBD1
v_gene: TRBV6-2/TRBV6-3
abundance: .
CDR3nt: TGTGCCAGCAGCGACAGGGGAGGATCTGGAAACACCATATATTTT
CDR3aa: CASSDRGGSGNTIYF

len: 11
j_gene: TRBJ2-7
d_gene: .
v_gene: TRBV2
abundance: few
CDR3nt: TGTGCCAGCAGGCGGGCCTACGAGCAGTACTTC
CDR3aa: CASRRAYEQYF

len: 17
j_gene: TRBJ2-2
d_gene: TRBD2
v_gene: TRBV9
abundance: .
CDR3nt: TGTGCCAGCAGCGCGTTGAGCGGGGGGGATAACACCGGGGAGCTGTTTTTT
CDR3aa: CASSALSGGDNTGELFF

len: 17
j_gene: TRBJ2-7
d_gene: TRBD2
v_gene: TRBV7-2
abundance: .
CDR3nt: TGTGCCAGCAGTTCGGCTGGGGCGGGGGTCCTCTCCTACGAGCAGTACTTC
CDR3aa: CASSSAGAGVLSYEQYF

len: 13
j_gene: TRBJ2-4
d_gene: .
v_gene: TRBV7-9
abundance: .
CDR3nt: TGTGCCAGCAGCTCTACCCTAGGAAACATTCAGTACTTC
CDR3aa: CASSSTLGNIQYF

len: 11
j_gene: TRBJ1-1
d_gene: TRBD1
v_gene: TRBV12-3/TRBV12-4
abundance: once
CDR3nt: TGTGCCAGCAGCACAGGGGTGGAAGCTTTCTTT
CDR3aa: CASSTGVEAFF

len: 15
j_gene: TRBJ2-1
d_gene: TRBD2
v_gene: TRBV11-3
abundance: .
CDR3nt: TGTGCCAGCAGCTCAAGCGGGAGATTTGAAAATGAGCAGTTCTTC
CDR3aa: CASSSSGRFENEQFF

len: 14
j_gene: TRBJ2-7
d_gene: TRBD2
v_gene: TRBV5-1
abundance: .
CDR3nt: TGCGCCAGCAGCTTGGGCGGGGGGTTTCACGAGCAGTACTTC
CDR3aa: CASSLGGGFHEQYF

len: 12
j_gene: TRBJ1-2
d_gene: .
v_gene: TRBV29-1
abundance: .
CDR3nt: TGCAGCGTGCTGACAGGAAACTATGGCTACACCTTC
CDR3aa: CSVLTGNYGYTF

len: 13
j_gene: TRBJ1-1
d_gene: .
v_gene: TRBV5-1
abundance: once
CDR3nt: TGCGCCAGCAGCTTACAAGGGGTGGGTGAAGCTTTCTTT
CDR3aa: CASSLQGVGEAFF

len: 14
j_gene: TRBJ2-3
d_gene: .
v_gene: TRBV7-3
abundance: .
CDR3nt: TGTGCCAGCAGCCGGGACTCCGAGACAGATACGCAGTATTTT
CDR3aa: CASSRDSETDTQYF

len: 16
j_gene: TRBJ2-2
d_gene: TRBD1
v_gene: TRBV28
abundance: .
CDR3nt: TGTGCCAGCAGCCCTGACAGGGATGCGCTATCCGGGGAGCTGTTTTTT
CDR3aa: CASSPDRDALSGELFF

len: 15
j_gene: TRBJ1-6
d_gene: TRBD1
v_gene: TRBV6-1
abundance: .
CDR3nt: TGTGCCAGCAGTGAGCAGGGGGCGAATAATTCACCCCTCCACTTT
CDR3aa: CASSEQGANNSPLHF

len: 15
j_gene: TRBJ1-3
d_gene: .
v_gene: TRBV19
abundance: .
CDR3nt: TGTGCCAGCCGATCGGCCGGGTCCACTGGAAACACCATATATTTT
CDR3aa: CASRSAGSTGNTIYF

len: 18
j_gene: TRBJ1-4
d_gene: .
v_gene: TRBV3-1/TRBV3-2
abundance: .
CDR3nt: TGTGCCAGCAGCCAAGCTGCAGGGGACCTAGCAACTAATGAAAAACTGTTTTTT
CDR3aa: CASSQAAGDLATNEKLFF

len: 14
j_gene: TRBJ1-5
d_gene: .
v_gene: TRBV19
abundance: .
CDR3nt: TGTGCCAGTAGTATAGATCTCAGAAATCAGCCCCAGCATTTT
CDR3aa: CASSIDLRNQPQHF

len: 13
j_gene: TRBJ2-5
d_gene: .
v_gene: TRBV28
abundance: .
CDR3nt: TGTGCCAGCAGTTTATACTCCGGGGAGACCCAGTACTTC
CDR3aa: CASSLYSGETQYF

len: 16
j_gene: TRBJ2-2
d_gene: TRBD1
v_gene: TRBV5-1
abundance: .
CDR3nt: TGCGCCAGCAGCCCCAAGGACAGGGGGCACACCGGGGAGCTGTTTTTT
CDR3aa: CASSPKDRGHTGELFF

len: 15
j_gene: TRBJ2-7
d_gene: .
v_gene: TRBV5-5
abundance: .
CDR3nt: TGTGCCAGCAGTATTCGGGAGTCTAGGGTCTACGAGCAGTACTTC
CDR3aa: CASSIRESRVYEQYF

len: 14
j_gene: TRBJ1-1
d_gene: .
v_gene: TRBV5-1
abundance: .
CDR3nt: TGCGCCAGCAGCTTGGTGGCATTGAACACTGAAGCTTTCTTT
CDR3aa: CASSLVALNTEAFF

len: 19
j_gene: TRBJ2-1
d_gene: .
v_gene: TRBV6-2/TRBV6-3
abundance: once
CDR3nt: TGTGCCAGCAGTTACACACCCCGTTTGAGGCAAGAGGGGGACGATGAGCAGTTCTTC
CDR3aa: CASSYTPRLRQEGDDEQFF